Listed below are T cell receptor beta chains from one sample, sequenced in a study of monozygotic twins with cystic fibrosis. Sequencing used immunoSEQ multiplex PCR; TCRdb keeps in-frame clones, though not all of them. The table lists 35,000 or so clones, around 82% of them singletons, with 1.5% to 2% in the top ten. The sample consisted of blood. These receptors came from a girl aged 2-10 years with cystic fibrosis. Each CDR3 is given with its conserved first and last residue. Each record gives: D gene, V gene, clone size, J gene, CDR3 protein, CDR3 DNA. The D gene is left open where the match is weak. Size values are once, few and many counts, or a class for expanded clones, and some rows have none.

>TRBD1|TRBV7-8|.|TRBJ1-2
CASSSLDRGYGYTF
TGTGCCAGCAGCTCCCTCGACAGGGGCTATGGCTACACCTTC
>.|TRBV30|.|TRBJ2-3
CAWSETDTQYF
TGTGCCTGGAGTGAAACAGATACGCAGTATTTT
>.|TRBV6-5|.|TRBJ1-4
CASSLRAQQGLFF
TGTGCCAGCAGTCTAAGGGCTCAACAGGGCCTGTTTTTT
>.|TRBV11-2|.|TRBJ2-7
CASSLSREPFYEQYF
TGTGCCAGCAGCTTATCCCGGGAGCCGTTTTACGAGCAGTACTTC
>TRBD1|TRBV9|.|TRBJ2-7
CASSVGPKQGNEQYF
TGTGCCAGCAGCGTAGGCCCTAAACAGGGGAACGAGCAGTACTTC
>.|TRBV7-6|once|TRBJ1-3
CASSLGSAGSSGNTIYF
TGTGCCAGCAGCTTAGGATCAGCGGGCTCCTCTGGAAACACCATATATTTT
>.|TRBV7-9|once|TRBJ2-7
CASSSTTLYEQYF
TGTGCCAGCAGCTCTACTACCCTCTACGAGCAGTACTTC
>TRBD2|TRBV19|few|TRBJ2-1
CASSVGLAGLPNEQFF
TGTGCCAGTAGTGTTGGACTAGCGGGTCTCCCCAATGAGCAGTTCTTC
>TRBD2|TRBV27|.|TRBJ2-7
CASSPRGGYYEQYF
TGTGCCAGCAGTCCACGGGGGGGCTACTACGAGCAGTACTTC
>.|TRBV28|.|TRBJ1-3
CASSPRDLRYTIYF
TGTGCCAGCAGTCCTCGGGACCTGAGATACACCATATATTTT
>.|TRBV30|.|TRBJ1-6
CAWRWGLYPNSPLHF
TGTGCCTGGAGGTGGGGGCTCTATCCAAATTCACCCCTCCACTTT